The rows below give T cell receptor beta chains drawn from one sample of a study of CD8+ T cells in alopecia areata. Profiled with immunoSEQ multiplex PCR; TCRdb holds only in-frame clones, not every one. The sample holds about 140,000 clones; approximately 90% are singletons and the top ten take roughly 13%. The source was CD8+ T cells sorted from blood, collected at week 4, from a patient treated with tofacitinib. The source of these receptors is a human donor with alopecia areata. The CDR3 runs from the conserved cysteine through the conserved F or W.

V,J,length,CDR3
TRBV19,TRBJ1-5,12,CASSTGEGPQHF
TRBV29-1,TRBJ1-1,11,CSVGGGTEAFF
TRBV29-1,TRBJ2-2,13,CSVARGNTGELFF
TRBV2,TRBJ2-1,11,CASQAGGEQFF
TRBV23-1,TRBJ2-4,18,CASSEETGPEDKGDIQYF
TRBV6-5,TRBJ2-3,14,CASSILIAGDTQYF
TRBV29-1,TRBJ2-6,21,CSVRARREPSLELSGANVLTF
TRBV7-6,TRBJ2-7,15,CASSLTGDPSYEQYF
TRBV7-2,TRBJ2-3,17,CASSLEVGDLPPDTQYF
TRBV19,TRBJ1-3,14,CASSRPGRRDTIYF
TRBV29-1,TRBJ1-2,17,CSVQSPGQGKWGYGYTF
TRBV7-9,TRBJ2-1,15,CASSLAGMGGNEQFF
TRBV14,TRBJ2-2,15,CASSTGQGGTGELFF
TRBV2,TRBJ2-1,15,CASLRQGSSYNEQFF
TRBV19,TRBJ1-5,15,CASSITAYSNQPQHF
TRBV7-9,TRBJ1-2,13,CASGQGSNYGYTF
TRBV6-1,TRBJ2-1,8,CASAEQFF
TRBV27,TRBJ2-7,14,CASSRQGPSYEQYF
TRBV29-1,TRBJ1-1,11,CSVAAAAEAFF
TRBV25-1,TRBJ2-7,14,CATLGSKSSYEQYF
TRBV10-3,TRBJ2-1,14,CAISDPLAPNEQFF
TRBV27,TRBJ2-7,13,CASSLHSSYEQYF
TRBV28,TRBJ2-1,11,CASSPLTEQFF
TRBV27,TRBJ2-7,15,CASSFTGQGAYEQYF
TRBV7-4,TRBJ2-1,17,CASSLAGTSGSSNEQFF
TRBV5-1,TRBJ2-3,16,CASSWGQRTSTDTQYF
TRBV4-1,TRBJ2-7,19,CASSQDTGLAGGFTYEQYF
TRBV27,TRBJ1-5,15,CASSLVKHSNQPQHF
TRBV29-1,TRBJ2-7,13,CSVEFGADYEQYF
TRBV29-1,TRBJ2-7,14,CSVEVGAGRDEQYF
TRBV10-2,TRBJ2-7,13,CASSDLSSYEQYF
TRBV7-9,TRBJ1-5,13,CASSLAPDQPQHF
TRBV14,TRBJ1-2,14,CASSQVGTGYGYTF
TRBV2,TRBJ2-5,16,CASDRTSVYRAETQYF
TRBV27,TRBJ2-1,14,CASRRAGTYNEQFF
TRBV4-1,TRBJ2-1,16,CASSQGLAGVGNEQFF
TRBV10-2,TRBJ2-7,12,CASSQAGSEQYF